The TCR beta chain described here comes from a study of chemoradiotherapy in HPV16-positive cancers. Profiling relied on immunoSEQ multiplex PCR, and the TCRdb table lists in-frame clones only, not all of them. The sample contains around 30,000 clones, approximately 88% of which appear only once. Repeated repertoire sampling spanned the course of chemoradiotherapy. As for this clone: The target antigen is unknown.

Findings and limits, study-wide: HPV-responsive T-cell expansion during chemoradiotherapy was linked to improved recurrence-free survival in HPV16-positive patients. Candidate HPV-specific clones and E7-related TCR motifs grew in tumor during treatment. HPV-specific T cells were functionally defined from only a couple of HPV16-positive patients.

The CDR3 extends over 15 amino acids. Sample: blood, taken from a patient who underwent chemoradiotherapy. This chain uses TRBV21-1 with TRBJ2-1; the table assigns TRBD1, which was not confirmed against the DNA. TRBV21-1 is annotated as a pseudogene. The source of this sequence is a human donor with HPV-associated anogenital cancer. The CDR3 sequence is CASSTPGQAYNEQFF. The CDR3 DNA reads as TGTGCCAGCAGCACCCCGGGACAGGCCTACAATGAGCAGTTCTTC.